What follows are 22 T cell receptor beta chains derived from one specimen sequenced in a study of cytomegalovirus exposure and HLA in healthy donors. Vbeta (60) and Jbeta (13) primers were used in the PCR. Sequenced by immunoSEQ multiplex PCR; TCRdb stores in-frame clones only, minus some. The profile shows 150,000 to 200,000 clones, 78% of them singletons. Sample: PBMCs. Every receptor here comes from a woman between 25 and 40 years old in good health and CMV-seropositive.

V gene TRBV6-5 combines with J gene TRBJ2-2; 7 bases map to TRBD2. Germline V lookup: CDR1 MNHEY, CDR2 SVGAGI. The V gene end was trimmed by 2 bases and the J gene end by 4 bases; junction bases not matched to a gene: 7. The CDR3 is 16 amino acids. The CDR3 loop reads CASSYGRTRSTGELFF. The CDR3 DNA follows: TGTGCCAGCAGTTACGGACGGACTAGGAGCACCGGGGAGCTGTTTTTT.

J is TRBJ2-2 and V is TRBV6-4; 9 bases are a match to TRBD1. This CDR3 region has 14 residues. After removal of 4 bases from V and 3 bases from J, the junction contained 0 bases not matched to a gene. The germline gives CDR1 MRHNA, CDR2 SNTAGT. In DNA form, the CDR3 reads TGTGCCAGCAGTGGGACAGGGGACACCGGGGAGCTGTTTTTT. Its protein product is CASSGTGDTGELFF.

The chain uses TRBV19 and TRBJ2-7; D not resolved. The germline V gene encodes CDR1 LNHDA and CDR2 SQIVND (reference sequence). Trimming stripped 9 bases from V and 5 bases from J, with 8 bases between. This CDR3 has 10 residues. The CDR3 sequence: CASLYHEQYF. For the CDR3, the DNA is TGTGCCAGCCTCTACCACGAGCAGTACTTC.

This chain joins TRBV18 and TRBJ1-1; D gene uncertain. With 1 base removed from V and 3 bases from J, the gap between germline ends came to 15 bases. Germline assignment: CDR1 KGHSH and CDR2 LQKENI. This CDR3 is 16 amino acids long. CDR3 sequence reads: CASSPLFPVMDTEAFF. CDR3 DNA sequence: TGTGCCAGCTCACCACTTTTTCCGGTAATGGACACTGAAGCTTTCTTT.

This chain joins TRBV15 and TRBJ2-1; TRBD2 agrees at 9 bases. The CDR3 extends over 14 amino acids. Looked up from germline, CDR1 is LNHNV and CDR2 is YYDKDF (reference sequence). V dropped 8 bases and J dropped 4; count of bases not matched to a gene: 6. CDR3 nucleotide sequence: TGTGCCACCCGGCTAGCGGGACCATACAATGAGCAGTTCTTC. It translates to CATRLAGPYNEQFF. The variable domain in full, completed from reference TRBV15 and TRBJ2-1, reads DAMVIQNPRYQVTQFGKPVTLSCSQTLNHNVMYWYQQKSSQAPKLLFHYYDKDFNNEADTPDNFQSRRPNTSFCFLDIRSPGLGDTAMYLCATRLAGPYNEQFFGPGTRLTVL.

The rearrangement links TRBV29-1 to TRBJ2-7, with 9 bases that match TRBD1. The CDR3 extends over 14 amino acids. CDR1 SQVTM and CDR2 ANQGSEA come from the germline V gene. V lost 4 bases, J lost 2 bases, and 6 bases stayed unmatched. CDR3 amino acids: CSVGTGVFTYEQYF. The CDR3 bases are TGCAGCGTTGGGACAGGGGTTTTTACCTACGAGCAGTACTTC.

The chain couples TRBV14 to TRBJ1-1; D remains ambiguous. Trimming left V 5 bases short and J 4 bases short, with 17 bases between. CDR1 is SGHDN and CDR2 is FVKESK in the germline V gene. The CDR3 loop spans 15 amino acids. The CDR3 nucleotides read TGTGCCAGCAGCACGCGGGCTCCAGGACCCACTGAAGCTTTCTTT. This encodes CASSTRAPGPTEAFF.

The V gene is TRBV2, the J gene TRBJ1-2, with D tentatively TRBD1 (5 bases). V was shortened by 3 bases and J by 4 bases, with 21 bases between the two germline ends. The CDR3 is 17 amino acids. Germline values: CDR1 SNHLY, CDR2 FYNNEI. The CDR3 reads CASSDRGESAQLYGYTF. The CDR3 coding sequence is TGTGCCAGCAGTGACCGGGGGGAATCCGCTCAACTCTATGGCTACACCTTC.

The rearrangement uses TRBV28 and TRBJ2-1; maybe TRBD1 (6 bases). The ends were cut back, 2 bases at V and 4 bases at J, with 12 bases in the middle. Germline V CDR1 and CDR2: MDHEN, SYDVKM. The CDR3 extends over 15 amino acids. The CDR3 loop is CASSLGWDKYNEQFF. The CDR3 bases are TGTGCCAGCAGTTTAGGTTGGGACAAGTACAATGAGCAGTTCTTC. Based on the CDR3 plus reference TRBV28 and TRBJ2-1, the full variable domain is DVKVTQSSRYLVKRTGEKVFLECVQDMDHENMFWYRQDPGLGLRLIYFSYDVKMKEKGDIPEGYSVSREKKERFSLILESASTNQTSMYLCASSLGWDKYNEQFFGPGTRLTVL.

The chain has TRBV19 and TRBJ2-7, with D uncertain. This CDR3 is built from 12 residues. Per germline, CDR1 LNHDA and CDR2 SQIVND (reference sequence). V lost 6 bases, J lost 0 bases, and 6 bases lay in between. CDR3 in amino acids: CASRADSYEQYF. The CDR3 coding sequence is TGTGCCAGTAGGGCGGACTCCTACGAGCAGTACTTC. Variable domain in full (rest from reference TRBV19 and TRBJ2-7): DGGITQSPKYLFRKEGQNVTLSCEQNLNHDAMYWYRQDPGQGLRLIYYSQIVNDFQKGDIAEGYSVSREKKESFPLTVTSAQKNPTAFYLCASRADSYEQYFGPGTRLTVT.

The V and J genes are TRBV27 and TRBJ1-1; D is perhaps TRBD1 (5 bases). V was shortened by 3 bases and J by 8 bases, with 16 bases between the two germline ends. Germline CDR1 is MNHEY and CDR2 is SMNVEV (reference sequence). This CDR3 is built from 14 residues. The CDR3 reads CASSLYLGAGEAFF. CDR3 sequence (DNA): TGTGCCAGCAGTTTGTACCTCGGGGCGGGAGAAGCTTTCTTT.

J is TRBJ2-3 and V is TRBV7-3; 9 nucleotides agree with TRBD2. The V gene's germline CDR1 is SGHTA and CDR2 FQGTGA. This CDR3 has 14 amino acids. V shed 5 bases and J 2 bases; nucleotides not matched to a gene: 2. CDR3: CASSRGGATDTQYF. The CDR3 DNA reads TGTGCCAGCAGCCGCGGGGGGGCCACAGATACGCAGTATTTT.

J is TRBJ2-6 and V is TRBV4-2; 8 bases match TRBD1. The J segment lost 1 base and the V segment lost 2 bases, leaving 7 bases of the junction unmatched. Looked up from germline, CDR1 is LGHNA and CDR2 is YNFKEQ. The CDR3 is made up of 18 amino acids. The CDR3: CASSQRGTGLSGANVLTF. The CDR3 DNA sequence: TGTGCCAGCAGCCAACGAGGGACAGGATTATCTGGGGCCAACGTCCTGACTTTC.

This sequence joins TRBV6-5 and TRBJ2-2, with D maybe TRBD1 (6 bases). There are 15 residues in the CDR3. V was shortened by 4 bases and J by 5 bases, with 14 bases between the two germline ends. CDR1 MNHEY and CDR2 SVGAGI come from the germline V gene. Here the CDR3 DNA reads TGTGCCAGCAGTTGGAGGACAGTCTCGACCGGGGAGCTGTTTTTT. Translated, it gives CASSWRTVSTGELFF.

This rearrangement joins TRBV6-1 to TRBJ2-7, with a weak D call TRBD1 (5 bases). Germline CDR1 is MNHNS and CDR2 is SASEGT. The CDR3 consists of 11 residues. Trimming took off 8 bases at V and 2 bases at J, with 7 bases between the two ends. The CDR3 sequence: CASDRAYEQYF. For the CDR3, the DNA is TGTGCCAGCGACAGAGCCTACGAGCAGTACTTC.

The CDR3 sequence is CASSVVASGGRDTQYF. In nucleotides, the CDR3 is TGTGCCAGCAGCGTAGTGGCTAGCGGGGGAAGGGATACGCAGTATTTT. The gene calls are TRBV9 and TRBJ2-3; the match to TRBD2 covers 10 bases. Trimming cost V 0 bases and J 6 bases; bases outside gene matches: 7. This CDR3 contains 16 residues. Germline V gene data show CDR1 as SGDLS and CDR2 as YYNGEE.

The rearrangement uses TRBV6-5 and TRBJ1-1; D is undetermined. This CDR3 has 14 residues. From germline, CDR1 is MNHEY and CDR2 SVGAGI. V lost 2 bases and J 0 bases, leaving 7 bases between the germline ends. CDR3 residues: CASSYTLVNTEAFF. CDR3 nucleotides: TGTGCCAGCAGTTACACCCTAGTGAACACTGAAGCTTTCTTT.

The CDR3 nucleotides are TGTGCCATCAGCGTTGGACAGGGGGAACAGCCCCAGCATTTT. Protein product: CAISVGQGEQPQHF. J is TRBJ1-5 and V is TRBV10-3; TRBD1 agrees at 10 bases. From germline, CDR1 is ENHRY and CDR2 SYGVKD. J lost 7 bases, V lost 6 bases, and 6 bases had no gene match. There are 14 residues in the CDR3.

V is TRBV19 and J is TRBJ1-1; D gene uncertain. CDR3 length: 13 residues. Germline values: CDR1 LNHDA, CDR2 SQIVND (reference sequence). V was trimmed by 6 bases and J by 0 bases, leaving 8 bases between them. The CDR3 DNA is TGTGCCAGTAGACCAACAGTGAACACTGAAGCTTTCTTT. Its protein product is CASRPTVNTEAFF.

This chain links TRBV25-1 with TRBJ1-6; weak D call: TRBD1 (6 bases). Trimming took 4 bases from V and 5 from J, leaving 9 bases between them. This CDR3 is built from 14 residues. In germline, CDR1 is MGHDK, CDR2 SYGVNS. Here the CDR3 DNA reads TGTGCCAGCAGTGGGCAGGGGAATAATTCACCCCTCCACTTT. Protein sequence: CASSGQGNNSPLHF.

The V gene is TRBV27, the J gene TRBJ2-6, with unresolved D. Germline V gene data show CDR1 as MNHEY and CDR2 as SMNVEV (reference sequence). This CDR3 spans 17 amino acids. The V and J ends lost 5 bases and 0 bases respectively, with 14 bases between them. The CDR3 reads CASSPRVGLSGANVLTF. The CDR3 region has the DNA TGTGCCAGCAGTCCCCGGGTGGGTCTCTCTGGGGCCAACGTCCTGACTTTC.

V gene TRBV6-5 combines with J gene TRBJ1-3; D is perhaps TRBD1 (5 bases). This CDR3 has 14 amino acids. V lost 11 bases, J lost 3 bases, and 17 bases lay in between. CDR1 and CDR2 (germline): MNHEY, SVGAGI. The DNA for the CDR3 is TGTGCCGTGAGGGGAGGGGACCTTGGAAACACCATATATTTT. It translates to CAVRGGDLGNTIYF.